Following are 26 T cell receptor beta chains from one sample sequenced in a study of blood T cell repertoires in COVID-19. This table comes from immunoSEQ multiplex PCR, and its TCRdb copy is limited to in-frame clones, with some not included. This sample has nearly 110,000 clones; more than 80% occur once, and the top ten carry 11% to 15%. Material: peripheral blood. These receptors were obtained from a woman in her fifties or sixties with acute or convalescent COVID-19.

The chain couples TRBV5-4 to TRBJ2-3; TRBD2 is a possible D gene (6 bases). CDR3 size: 15 residues. Trimming left V 4 bases short and J 4 bases short, with 16 bases between. Per the germline V gene, CDR1 is SGHNT and CDR2 is YYREEE (reference sequence). The CDR3 DNA follows: TGTGCCAGCAGCCTTGGAGGGACTTCCGCAGATACGCAGTATTTT. As protein: CASSLGGTSADTQYF.

The CDR3 DNA reads TGTGCTAGCGCTGAACAGCAGAACACTGAAGCTTTCTTT. It specifies CASAEQQNTEAFF. The rearrangement joins TRBV12-5 to TRBJ1-1; D is uncertain. The germline V gene has CDR1 LGHNT and CDR2 FRNRAP. The V end was cut by 9 bases, the J end by 1 base, with 12 bases between. This CDR3 has 13 residues.

CDR3 sequence (DNA): TGTGCCAGCAGCCAAGTCAGGGGGAGTGAAAAACTGTTTTTT. Translation: CASSQVRGSEKLFF. The chain combines TRBV14 with TRBJ1-4; 7 bases line up with TRBD1. Germline V gives CDR1 SGHDN, CDR2 FVKESK. The ends lost 1 base at V and 7 bases at J; junction bases unmatched: 3. The CDR3 covers 14 residues.

This chain joins TRBV5-1 and TRBJ2-4; a weak D match, TRBD1 (6 bases). V shed 4 bases and J shed 2 bases, with 10 bases lying between them. CDR3 length: 14 residues. Germline CDR1 reads SGHRS; CDR2 reads YFSETQ. Here the CDR3 DNA reads TGCGCCAGCAGCCTAGGACAGTCCAAAAACATTCAGTACTTC. It translates to CASSLGQSKNIQYF.

The sample holds a few counts of this clone. The J gene is TRBJ1-5, the V gene TRBV19, with TRBD1 matching over 7 bases. The CDR3 has 15 amino acids. CDR1 LNHDA and CDR2 SQIVND come from the germline V gene (reference sequence). The V segment lost 5 bases and the J segment 7 bases; nucleotides outside the gene matches: 11. The CDR3 spells CASSQVRGSGQPQHF. In nucleotides, the CDR3 is TGTGCCAGTAGTCAAGTCAGGGGGTCCGGGCAGCCCCAGCATTTT.

A single count supports this clone. V gene TRBV5-4 combines with J gene TRBJ2-7, with D possibly being TRBD2 (7 bases). CDR1 is SGHNT and CDR2 is YYREEE in the germline V gene (reference sequence). With 0 bases removed from V and 4 bases from J, the gap between germline ends came to 14 bases. The CDR3 has 15 residues. CDR3 bases: TGTGCCAGCAGCTTGGGGGGGGGCATGGCGTACGAGCAGTACTTC. Residues: CASSLGGGMAYEQYF.

This rearrangement joins TRBV7-6 to TRBJ1-6, with 7 bases lining up with TRBD1. Germline CDR1 and CDR2: SGHVS and FNYEAQ. CDR3 length equals 15 residues. After removal of 1 base from V and 5 bases from J, the junction contained 2 bases not matched to a gene. The CDR3 loop is CASSLVDRDNSPLHF. CDR3 DNA sequence: TGTGCCAGCAGCTTAGTAGACAGGGATAATTCACCCCTCCACTTT.

The chain recombines TRBV4-1 with TRBJ2-3; 13 bases line up with TRBD2. CDR1 and CDR2 from the germline V gene are MGHRA and YSYEKL. The V segment lost 3 bases and the J segment 11 bases; nucleotides outside the gene matches: 5. The CDR3 extends over 14 amino acids. CDR3 nucleotide sequence: TGCGCCAGCAGCCATTGGACTAGCGGGGGCGGGCAGTATTTT. Its protein is CASSHWTSGGGQYF.

Note on this clone: One end of the junction does not line up with germline, which may come from a read error. The chain uses TRBV29-1 and TRBJ1-1, with 8 positions matching TRBD1. Germline values: CDR1 SQVTM, CDR2 ANQGSEA. This CDR3 spans 12 amino acids. CDR3: CSVQDRGTEAFF. Here the CDR3 DNA reads TGCAGCGTTCAAGACAGGGGCACTGAAGCTTTCTTT.

This chain joins TRBV5-4 and TRBJ2-1; TRBD2 matches 10 bases. V trimming: 0 bases; J trimming: 4 bases; junction bases outside the gene matches: 7. Germline assignment: CDR1 SGHNT and CDR2 YYREEE (reference sequence). There are 17 residues in the CDR3. The CDR3 region has the DNA TGTGCCAGCAGCTTGGGACCCTCTAGCGGGAGTTACAATGAGCAGTTCTTC. This translates into CASSLGPSSGSYNEQFF.

The chain couples TRBV9 to TRBJ1-3; D remains ambiguous. From germline, CDR1 is SGDLS and CDR2 YYNGEE. The CDR3 contains 14 residues. V was cut by 2 bases and J by 1 base, with 7 bases left in between. CDR3 amino acids: CASSVHSSGNTIYF. CDR3 DNA: TGTGCCAGCAGCGTTCACAGTTCTGGAAACACCATATATTTT.

This clone showed up just a few times. The rearrangement uses TRBV4-2 and TRBJ2-7, with TRBD2 identical over 8 bases. This CDR3 is built from 16 residues. V gave up 5 bases and J gave up 0 bases; unmatched junction bases: 9. Germline-derived CDR1 and CDR2 are LGHNA and YNFKEQ. This CDR3 reads CASSKFLAGLSYEQYF. Here the CDR3 DNA reads TGTGCCAGCAGCAAATTTCTAGCGGGCCTCTCCTACGAGCAGTACTTC.

The chain carries TRBV5-6 and TRBJ2-6, with D perhaps matching TRBD2 (6 bases). There are 18 residues in the CDR3. Trimming stripped 1 base from V and 0 bases from J, with 14 bases between. Germline CDR1 is SGHDT and CDR2 is YYEEEE. The CDR3 sequence: CASSLFGDLGSGANVLTF. CDR3 coding DNA: TGTGCCAGCAGCTTGTTTGGGGACTTGGGCTCTGGGGCCAACGTCCTGACTTTC.

The chain uses TRBV20-1 and TRBJ2-7; no reliable D call. The CDR3 spans 11 residues. With 0 bases removed from V and 9 bases from J, the gap between germline ends came to 9 bases. The V gene's germline CDR1 is DFQATT and CDR2 SNEGSKA (reference sequence). The CDR3, as DNA: TGCAGTGCTAGAGATTTGAGTGCGCAGTACTTC. Amino acids: CSARDLSAQYF.

The chain carries TRBV18 and TRBJ2-6; a weak D match, TRBD2 (6 bases). The V end was cut by 6 bases, the J end by 4 bases, with 10 bases between. Germline CDR1 is KGHSH and CDR2 is LQKENI. This CDR3 contains 14 residues. CDR3 sequence: CASSPGLGANVLTF. CDR3 DNA: TGTGCCAGCTCCCCGGGACTGGGGGCCAACGTCCTGACTTTC.

The chain links TRBV12-2 to TRBJ2-7; TRBD2 is taken as the D call from the table, unchecked against the DNA. TRBV12-2 is a pseudogene segment. The CDR3 has 20 residues. CDR3 DNA: TGTGCAAGTCGCTTACGATCGGAGGACAAGCGGGTCCTGAGCTCCTACGAGCAGTACTTC. Protein: CASRLRSEDKRVLSSYEQYF.

V gene TRBV9 combines with J gene TRBJ2-3; 7 bases fit TRBD2. The CDR3 is 13 amino acids. Germline V CDR1 and CDR2: SGDLS, YYNGEE. J gave up 9 bases and V 0 bases, and 4 bases lay outside the gene matches. The CDR3 region is CASSVVGGGTQYF. The CDR3 DNA reads as TGTGCCAGCAGCGTAGTCGGGGGAGGGACGCAGTATTTT.

V and J are TRBV30 and TRBJ2-2; a weak D match, TRBD1 (5 bases). Trimming pared 3 bases from V and 0 bases from J, leaving 14 bases between. This CDR3 is 16 amino acids long. From germline, CDR1 is GTSNPN and CDR2 SVGIG (reference sequence). CDR3 nucleotide sequence: TGTGCCTGGAGGGGCGGCCAACAGGCGAACACCGGGGAGCTGTTTTTT. As protein: CAWRGGQQANTGELFF.

The rearrangement links TRBV25-1 to TRBJ1-6, with D possibly TRBD1 on 5 matching bases. The CDR3 length is 17 residues. Germline V gene data show CDR1 as MGHDK and CDR2 as SYGVNS. V was clipped by 5 bases and J by 4 bases, with 18 bases between them. The CDR3 coding sequence is TGTGCCAGCAGTAGGGGCGGCGGAGAAATATATAATTCACCCCTCCACTTT. Translation: CASSRGGGEIYNSPLHF.

The rearrangement uses TRBV15 and TRBJ2-7; TRBD2 is a possible D gene (6 bases). Between the trimmed V and J ends, which lost 1 base and 0 bases, there was a span of 7 bases. This CDR3 spans 14 amino acids. Germline-derived CDR1 and CDR2 are LNHNV and YYDKDF (reference sequence). The chain's CDR3 is CATSRAGVSYEQYF. Here the CDR3 DNA reads TGTGCCACCAGCAGAGCGGGGGTCTCCTACGAGCAGTACTTC.

The chain combines TRBV2 with TRBJ1-1; D unclear. V lost 3 bases, J lost 1 base, and 6 bases lay in between. This CDR3 spans 13 amino acids. Germline CDR1 and CDR2: SNHLY and FYNNEI. CDR3 amino acids: CASSEAANTEAFF. DNA of the CDR3: TGTGCCAGCAGTGAGGCGGCGAACACTGAAGCTTTCTTT.

The chain carries TRBV6-2 or TRBV6-3 and TRBJ2-7; 13 bases fit TRBD2. Germline lookup yields CDR1 MNHEY and CDR2 SVGEGT. J was trimmed by 4 bases and V by 0 bases; bases with no gene match: 3. This CDR3 region has 16 residues. CDR3 protein: CASSYSTSGRSYEQYF. The DNA for the CDR3 is TGTGCCAGCAGTTACTCGACTAGCGGGAGGTCATACGAGCAGTACTTC.

The chain joins TRBV5-5 to TRBJ1-5; 10 nucleotides match TRBD1. Losses at the gene ends were 5 bases for V and 6 bases for J; bases not matched to a gene: 8. CDR1 is SGHKS and CDR2 is YYEKEE in the germline V gene (reference sequence). This CDR3 contains 15 residues. DNA for the CDR3: TGTGCCAGCAGTTCGAACGGGGACAGGGGTCAGCCCCAGCATTTT. Translation: CASSSNGDRGQPQHF.

The chain recombines TRBV19 with TRBJ1-4; D might be TRBD1 (5 bases). The V end was cut by 7 bases, the J end by 4 bases, with 16 bases between. The germline CDR1 and CDR2 sequences are LNHDA and SQIVND (reference sequence). The CDR3 runs 15 residues. The CDR3, as DNA: TGTGCCAGTACCACCCACGGGGGAATTAATGAAAAACTGTTTTTT. Translating gives CASTTHGGINEKLFF.

The chain recombines TRBV19 with TRBJ1-1; 7 bases are shared with TRBD1. The germline V gene encodes CDR1 LNHDA and CDR2 SQIVND (reference sequence). V was pared by 6 bases and J by 0 bases, with 13 bases of the junction left unmatched. CDR3 length: 17 residues. The DNA for the CDR3 is TGTGCCAGTAGCCAGGGGGGACAGCGAGTCATGAACACTGAAGCTTTCTTT. Translated: CASSQGGQRVMNTEAFF.

This chain links TRBV5-1 with TRBJ1-3; no clear D gene. Per the germline V gene, CDR1 is SGHRS and CDR2 is YFSETQ. CDR3 length: 14 residues. Trimming removed 0 bases from V and 0 bases from J, with 4 bases in between. The CDR3 DNA sequence: TGCGCCAGCAGCTTGGCCCTCTCTGGAAACACCATATATTTT. This gives the protein CASSLALSGNTIYF. Full variable domain (rest looked up from reference TRBV5-1 and TRBJ1-3): KAGVTQTPRYLIKTRGQQVTLSCSPISGHRSVSWYQQTPGQGLQFLFEYFSETQRNKGNFPGRFSGRQFSNSRSEMNVSTLELGDSALYLCASSLALSGNTIYFGEGSWLTVV.